One T cell receptor beta chain is described in this entry. Its antigen remains unidentified. This entry belongs to a study of beta chain features in type 1 diabetes. Regarding the study as a whole: In the patient group, naive, central memory and Treg TCRB repertoires seemed more alike than in the healthy donor group.

cDNA synthesis used the whole RNA isolate, giving expressed TCRB sequences. Only in-frame clones appear in the TCRdb table, and some are missing; sequencing was by immunoSEQ multiplex PCR. This table holds some 410,000 clones, 11% to 15% found once. Trimming cost V 1 base and J 5 bases, with 8 bases left between them. The germline V gene has CDR1 MGHDK and CDR2 SYGVNS. The CDR3 has 13 residues. Sorting based on CD45RO/CCR7/CD25/CD127/CD95/CD27 separated CD4+ naive, central memory, regulatory and stem cell-like memory cells. Specimen: naive CD4+ T cells from blood. The chain recombines TRBV25-1 with TRBJ1-2, with D unresolved. The sequence was obtained from a man aged 25-40 years in good health. The CDR3 DNA follows: TGTGCCAGCAGTGAATCGCGGGGATATGGCTACACCTTC. Amino acids: CASSESRGYGYTF.